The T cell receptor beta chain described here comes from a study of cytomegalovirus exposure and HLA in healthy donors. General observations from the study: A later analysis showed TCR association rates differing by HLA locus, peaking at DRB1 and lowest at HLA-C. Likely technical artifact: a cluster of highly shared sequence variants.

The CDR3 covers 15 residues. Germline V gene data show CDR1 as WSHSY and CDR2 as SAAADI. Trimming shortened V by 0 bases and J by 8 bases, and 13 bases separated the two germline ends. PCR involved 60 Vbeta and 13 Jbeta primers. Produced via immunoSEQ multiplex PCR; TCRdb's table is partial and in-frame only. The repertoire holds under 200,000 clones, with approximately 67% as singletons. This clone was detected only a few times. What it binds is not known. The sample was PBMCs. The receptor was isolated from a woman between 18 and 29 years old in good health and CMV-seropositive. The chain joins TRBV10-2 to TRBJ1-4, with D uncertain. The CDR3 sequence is CASSESLGGKEKLFF. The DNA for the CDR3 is TGCGCCAGCAGTGAGTCACTGGGAGGGAAGGAAAAACTGTTTTTT.